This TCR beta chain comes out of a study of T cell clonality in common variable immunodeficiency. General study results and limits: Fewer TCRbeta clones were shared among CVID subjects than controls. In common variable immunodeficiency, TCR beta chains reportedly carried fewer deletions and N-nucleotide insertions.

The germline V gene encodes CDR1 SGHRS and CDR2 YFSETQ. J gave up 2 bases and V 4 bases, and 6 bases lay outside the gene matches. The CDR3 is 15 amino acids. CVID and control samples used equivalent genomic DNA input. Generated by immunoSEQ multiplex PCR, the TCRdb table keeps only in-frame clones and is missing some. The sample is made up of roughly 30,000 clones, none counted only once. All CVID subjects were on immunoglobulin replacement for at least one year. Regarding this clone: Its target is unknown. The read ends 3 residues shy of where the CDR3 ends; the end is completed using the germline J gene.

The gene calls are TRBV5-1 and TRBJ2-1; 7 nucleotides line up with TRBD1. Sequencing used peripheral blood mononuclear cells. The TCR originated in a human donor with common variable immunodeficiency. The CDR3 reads CASSQRQGPYNEQFF. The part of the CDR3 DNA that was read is TGCGCCAGCAGCCAGCGACAGGGCCCCTACAATGAG.